One sample yielded the 28 T cell receptor beta chains listed below, sequenced in a study of cytomegalovirus exposure and HLA in healthy donors listed by TCRdb under 2017. Libraries were prepared through the immunoSEQ multiplex PCR assay. The multiplex PCR relied on a mix of 60 forward primers for TCR Vbeta segments and 13 reverse primers for TCR Jbeta segments. TCRdb re-hosts the immuneACCESS table, in-frame sequences only. Its copies lack some clones; in the studies checked, an unresolved V gene accounts for under half of them, and the cause for the rest is not known. Within this sample are about 190,000 clones, with roughly 80% of them counted one time only. The ten largest clones represent 3% to 4% of the sample. Sequencing was performed on PBMCs. The receptors here all came from a man in his fifties or sixties in good health and CMV-seronegative.

The V gene is TRBV7-9, the J gene TRBJ2-5; possible D gene TRBD2, 5 bases. CDR1 and CDR2 (germline): SEHNR, FQNEAQ (reference sequence). The CDR3 runs 14 residues. V lost 1 base and J lost 7, with 13 bases in between. The DNA for the CDR3 is TGTGCCAGCAGCTTAGTCGCAGGTGGAGGGACCCAGTACTTC. Its protein product is CASSLVAGGGTQYF.

V and J are TRBV4-1 and TRBJ1-1; D remains unclear. Between the trimmed V and J ends, which lost 1 base and 6 bases, there was a span of 18 bases. CDR3 length equals 16 residues. CDR1 is MGHRA and CDR2 is YSYEKL in the germline V gene. The CDR3 sequence: CASSQGSGRVNAEAFF. DNA of the CDR3: TGCGCCAGCAGCCAAGGGTCGGGAAGGGTCAACGCTGAAGCTTTCTTT.

The chain couples TRBV27 to TRBJ1-4; D is unclear. The V end was cut by 4 bases, the J end by 8 bases, with 8 bases between. The CDR3 is 12 amino acids. Germline CDR1 MNHEY, CDR2 SMNVEV (reference sequence). The CDR3 reads CASSSGFEKLFF. The CDR3 DNA is TGTGCCAGCAGTTCTGGCTTCGAAAAACTGTTTTTT.

V usage is TRBV7-2 and J usage is TRBJ2-7; possible D gene TRBD2, 5 bases. The V gene lost 2 bases and the J gene lost 2 bases, with 7 bases spanning the gap. The CDR3 contains 13 residues. Germline V gene lookup returns CDR1 SGHTA and CDR2 FQGNSA. This chain's CDR3 is CASSLSGAYEQYF. The CDR3 nucleotides are TGTGCCAGCAGCTTAAGCGGTGCCTACGAGCAGTACTTC.

This clone was observed a handful of times. This rearrangement joins TRBV28 to TRBJ2-7; no clear D gene. The CDR3 has 11 residues. V lost 11 bases, J lost 6 bases, and 14 bases lay in between. Germline V gene sequence: CDR1 MDHEN, CDR2 SYDVKM. CDR3 residues: CAPVLLSEQYF. The CDR3, as DNA: TGTGCCCCGGTCCTTTTGAGCGAGCAGTACTTC.

With regard to this clone: The junction shows a germline mismatch at one end, possibly a read error. The rearrangement links TRBV7-9 to TRBJ1-2, with D possibly being TRBD1 (5 bases). CDR1 is SEHNR, CDR2 FQNEAQ, per germline (reference sequence). CDR3 size: 13 residues. CDR3 region: CSSGGGVNYGYTF. The CDR3 DNA is TGTTCCAGTGGTGGAGGGGTTAACTATGGCTACACCTTC.

The chain has TRBV2 and TRBJ1-2, with TRBD1 matching 9 bases. CDR3 length: 14 amino acids. CDR1 is SNHLY and CDR2 is FYNNEI in the germline V gene. The V gene end was trimmed by 9 bases and the J gene end by 6 bases; junction bases not matched to a gene: 11. This CDR3 reads CASSTGQGKDGYTF. CDR3 nucleotide sequence: TGTGCCAGTTCCACGGGACAGGGAAAGGATGGCTACACCTTC.

The chain recombines TRBV10-3 with TRBJ2-3, with D tentatively TRBD2 (5 bases). This CDR3 spans 13 amino acids. V lost 10 bases, J lost 3 bases, and 14 bases lay in between. Germline V gene data show CDR1 as ENHRY and CDR2 as SYGVKD. CDR3 region: CATTDGKTDTQYF. CDR3 DNA sequence: TGTGCCACAACCGACGGGAAGACAGATACGCAGTATTTT.

This chain connects TRBV19 to TRBJ1-5, with TRBD1 identical over 9 bases. This CDR3 is built from 15 residues. Per germline, CDR1 LNHDA and CDR2 SQIVND (reference sequence). J gave up 5 bases and V 7 bases, and 9 bases lay outside the gene matches. This CDR3 reads CASNSVTGGYQPQHF. The DNA of the CDR3 is TGTGCCAGTAATTCCGTGACAGGGGGTTATCAGCCCCAGCATTTT.

The chain links TRBV13 to TRBJ2-7; 7 bases line up with TRBD1. The CDR3 sequence is 14 residues long. Trimming removed 0 bases from V and 2 bases from J; junction bases left unmatched: 1. Germline V gene data show CDR1 as PRHDT and CDR2 as FYEKMQ (reference sequence). CDR3 residues: CASSLGQGAYEQYF. As DNA, the CDR3 is TGTGCCAGCAGCTTAGGGCAGGGGGCCTACGAGCAGTACTTC.

This clone has more than one count but fewer than ten. This chain connects TRBV4-1 to TRBJ1-5; D possibly corresponds to TRBD1 (6 bases). This CDR3 is 13 amino acids long. Germline loops: CDR1 MGHRA, CDR2 YSYEKL. Between the trimmed V and J ends, which lost 4 bases and 7 bases, there was a span of 11 bases. For the CDR3, the DNA is TGCGCCAGCAGCCGGGAGGGGGACCAGCCCCAGCATTTT. It is translated as CASSREGDQPQHF.

The J gene is TRBJ2-1, the V gene TRBV7-3; 7 positions agree with TRBD2. The CDR3 totals 16 residues. The germline CDR1 and CDR2 sequences are SGHTA and FQGTGA. V was pared by 5 bases and J by 0 bases, with 7 bases of the junction left unmatched. The CDR3, as DNA: TGTGCCAGCAGCCTTGCGGGGGTTCTCTCCTACAATGAGCAGTTCTTC. Translating it yields CASSLAGVLSYNEQFF. Complete variable domain (other parts from reference TRBV7-3 and TRBJ2-1): GAGVSQTPSNKVTEKGKYVELRCDPISGHTALYWYRQSLGQGPEFLIYFQGTGAADDSGLPNDRFFAVRPEGSVSTLKIQRTERGDSAVYLCASSLAGVLSYNEQFFGPGTRLTVL.

V is TRBV7-9 and J is TRBJ1-1; D is unclear. The CDR3 is 14 residues long. V shed 3 bases and J shed 5 bases, with 13 bases lying between them. In germline, CDR1 is SEHNR, CDR2 FQNEAQ (reference sequence). The CDR3 DNA follows: TGTGCCAGCAGCTTCGGGGTCTACGAGACTGAAGCTTTCTTT. The encoded protein is CASSFGVYETEAFF.

Here the CDR3 reads CASSSHSGTGSYEQYF. The CDR3 DNA reads TGTGCCAGCAGCTCCCATTCCGGGACAGGCTCCTACGAGCAGTACTTC. This chain uses TRBV11-2 with TRBJ2-7, with TRBD1 identical over 8 bases. V dropped 4 bases and J dropped 0; count of bases not matched to a gene: 8. This CDR3 has 16 amino acids. Germline V gene lookup returns CDR1 SGHAT and CDR2 FQNNGV.

DNA of the CDR3: TGTGCCAGCAGGCCGACAGGGGCCTATGGCTACACCTTC. This translates into CASRPTGAYGYTF. The chain recombines TRBV11-2 with TRBJ1-2, with 8 bases aligning to TRBD1. The V gene end was trimmed by 6 bases and the J gene end by 4 bases; junction bases not matched to a gene: 4. Germline V gives CDR1 SGHAT, CDR2 FQNNGV. The CDR3 has 13 amino acids.

This clone came up once. The chain combines TRBV29-1 with TRBJ2-1; no reliable D call. The CDR3 sequence is 11 residues long. The germline V gene has CDR1 SQVTM and CDR2 ANQGSEA. The germline V and J ends were trimmed by 5 bases and 4 bases, with 6 bases remaining between them. The CDR3 sequence: CSVPLYNEQFF. Here the CDR3 DNA reads TGCAGCGTTCCCCTTTACAATGAGCAGTTCTTC.

The V and J genes are TRBV29-1 and TRBJ2-7; 8 nucleotides agree with TRBD2. V trimming: 7 bases; J trimming: 5 bases; junction bases outside the gene matches: 10. Germline V gene lookup returns CDR1 SQVTM and CDR2 ANQGSEA. The CDR3 is 13 amino acids. The CDR3 DNA follows: TGCAGCGCAGAAACCGGGACTAGTAACGAGCAGTACTTC. Amino acid sequence: CSAETGTSNEQYF.

This sequence joins TRBV9 and TRBJ1-6; the match to TRBD1 covers 9 bases. From germline, CDR1 is SGDLS and CDR2 YYNGEE. V trimming: 0 bases; J trimming: 8 bases; junction bases outside the gene matches: 12. The CDR3 sequence is 18 residues long. CDR3 loop: CASSVAGGQGIFDSPLHF. In nucleotides, the CDR3 is TGTGCCAGCAGCGTAGCGGGGGGACAGGGAATTTTCGATTCACCCCTCCACTTT. Drawing the rest from reference TRBV9 and TRBJ1-6, the complete variable domain is DSGVTQTPKHLITATGQRVTLRCSPRSGDLSVYWYQQSLDQGLQFLIQYYNGEERAKGNILERFSAQQFPDLHSELNLSSLELGDSALYFCASSVAGGQGIFDSPLHFGNGTRLTVT.

Regarding this clone: One end of the junction varies from germline; a read error may be responsible. This chain connects TRBV7-9 to TRBJ2-7, with a weak D call TRBD1 (6 bases). Germline V CDR1 and CDR2: SEHNR, FQNEAQ (reference sequence). The CDR3 is made up of 13 amino acids. CDR3 sequence (DNA): TGTTCCAGCAGCTTAGACAGGTGGACAGTCCAGTACTTC. Amino acid sequence: CSSSLDRWTVQYF.

The gene calls are TRBV27 and TRBJ2-5; 8 bases map to TRBD1. This CDR3 region has 14 residues. Germline V gene sequence: CDR1 MNHEY, CDR2 SMNVEV (reference sequence). V lost 6 bases to trimming and J lost 2 bases; unmatched junction nucleotides: 5. In DNA, the CDR3 is TGTGCCAGCAGCCGTTGGACAGGGCAAGAGACCCAGTACTTC. Residues: CASSRWTGQETQYF.

The genes are TRBV7-2 and TRBJ1-2; TRBD1 might be the D (5 bases). Looked up from germline, CDR1 is SGHTA and CDR2 is FQGNSA. The V gene lost 5 bases and the J gene lost 2 bases, with 18 bases spanning the gap. CDR3 length equals 16 residues. CDR3 sequence: CASSPRGQGRNYGYTF. CDR3 sequence (DNA): TGTGCCAGCAGCCCGAGAGGTCAGGGCAGGAACTATGGCTACACCTTC.

This chain joins TRBV7-8 and TRBJ1-3, with 10 nucleotides matching TRBD1. CDR3 length: 16 residues. V was pared by 3 bases and J by 2 bases, with 4 bases of the junction left unmatched. Germline lookup yields CDR1 SGHVS and CDR2 FQNEAQ. The CDR3 nucleotides are TGTGCCAGCAGCTTCACCGGGACAGGGGCTGGAAACACCATATATTTT. Its protein is CASSFTGTGAGNTIYF.

This clone was counted a few times. CDR3 sequence (DNA): TGTGCCAGCGCCCCGGGGGGCAGGAACACCGGGGAGCTGTTTTTT. Amino acids: CASAPGGRNTGELFF. The V and J genes are TRBV11-2 and TRBJ2-2; TRBD2 might be the D (7 bases). V was cut by 8 bases and J by 1 base, with 14 bases left in between. This CDR3 has 15 residues. The germline V gene encodes CDR1 SGHAT and CDR2 FQNNGV.

The genes are TRBV7-2 and TRBJ1-4; possible D gene TRBD1, 5 bases. V was clipped by 3 bases and J by 5 bases, with 7 bases between them. The CDR3 is 13 amino acids. The germline V gene encodes CDR1 SGHTA and CDR2 FQGNSA. The CDR3 loop is CASSLTANEKLFF. The CDR3 coding sequence is TGTGCCAGCAGCTTGACAGCAAATGAAAAACTGTTTTTT.

The V gene is TRBV7-6, the J gene TRBJ2-7, with 7 bases aligning to TRBD1. This CDR3 region has 16 residues. The trim removed 1 base at V and 2 bases at J, leaving 8 bases unmatched. Germline V lookup: CDR1 SGHVS, CDR2 FNYEAQ. CDR3 DNA sequence: TGTGCCAGCAGCTTAGAACAGGGGAAATTTACCTACGAGCAGTACTTC. Translation gives CASSLEQGKFTYEQYF.

The V call is TRBV19, the J call TRBJ1-2; D is unresolved. This CDR3 has 14 residues. Germline V gene sequence: CDR1 LNHDA, CDR2 SQIVND (reference sequence). V lost 0 bases and J 2 bases, leaving 7 bases between the germline ends. The CDR3, as DNA: TGTGCCAGTAGTATAGACGGCGGGAACTATGGCTACACCTTC. It translates to CASSIDGGNYGYTF.

V usage is TRBV27 and J usage is TRBJ2-7; 10 bases fit TRBD2. The J segment lost 6 bases and the V segment lost 4 bases, leaving 9 bases of the junction unmatched. Germline V gene sequence: CDR1 MNHEY, CDR2 SMNVEV (reference sequence). The CDR3 has 15 residues. Here the CDR3 reads CASSSWSSGGGEQYF. As DNA, the CDR3 is TGTGCCAGCAGTTCGTGGTCTAGCGGGGGTGGCGAGCAGTACTTC.

The chain combines TRBV7-3 with TRBJ2-3; 14 positions match TRBD2. CDR3 length: 18 residues. Germline lookup yields CDR1 SGHTA and CDR2 FQGTGA. Losses at the gene ends were 5 bases for V and 0 bases for J; bases not matched to a gene: 7. CDR3 nucleotides: TGTGCCAGCAGCCAACGGACTAGCGGGGGGAGTAGCACAGATACGCAGTATTTT. It yields the protein CASSQRTSGGSSTDTQYF.